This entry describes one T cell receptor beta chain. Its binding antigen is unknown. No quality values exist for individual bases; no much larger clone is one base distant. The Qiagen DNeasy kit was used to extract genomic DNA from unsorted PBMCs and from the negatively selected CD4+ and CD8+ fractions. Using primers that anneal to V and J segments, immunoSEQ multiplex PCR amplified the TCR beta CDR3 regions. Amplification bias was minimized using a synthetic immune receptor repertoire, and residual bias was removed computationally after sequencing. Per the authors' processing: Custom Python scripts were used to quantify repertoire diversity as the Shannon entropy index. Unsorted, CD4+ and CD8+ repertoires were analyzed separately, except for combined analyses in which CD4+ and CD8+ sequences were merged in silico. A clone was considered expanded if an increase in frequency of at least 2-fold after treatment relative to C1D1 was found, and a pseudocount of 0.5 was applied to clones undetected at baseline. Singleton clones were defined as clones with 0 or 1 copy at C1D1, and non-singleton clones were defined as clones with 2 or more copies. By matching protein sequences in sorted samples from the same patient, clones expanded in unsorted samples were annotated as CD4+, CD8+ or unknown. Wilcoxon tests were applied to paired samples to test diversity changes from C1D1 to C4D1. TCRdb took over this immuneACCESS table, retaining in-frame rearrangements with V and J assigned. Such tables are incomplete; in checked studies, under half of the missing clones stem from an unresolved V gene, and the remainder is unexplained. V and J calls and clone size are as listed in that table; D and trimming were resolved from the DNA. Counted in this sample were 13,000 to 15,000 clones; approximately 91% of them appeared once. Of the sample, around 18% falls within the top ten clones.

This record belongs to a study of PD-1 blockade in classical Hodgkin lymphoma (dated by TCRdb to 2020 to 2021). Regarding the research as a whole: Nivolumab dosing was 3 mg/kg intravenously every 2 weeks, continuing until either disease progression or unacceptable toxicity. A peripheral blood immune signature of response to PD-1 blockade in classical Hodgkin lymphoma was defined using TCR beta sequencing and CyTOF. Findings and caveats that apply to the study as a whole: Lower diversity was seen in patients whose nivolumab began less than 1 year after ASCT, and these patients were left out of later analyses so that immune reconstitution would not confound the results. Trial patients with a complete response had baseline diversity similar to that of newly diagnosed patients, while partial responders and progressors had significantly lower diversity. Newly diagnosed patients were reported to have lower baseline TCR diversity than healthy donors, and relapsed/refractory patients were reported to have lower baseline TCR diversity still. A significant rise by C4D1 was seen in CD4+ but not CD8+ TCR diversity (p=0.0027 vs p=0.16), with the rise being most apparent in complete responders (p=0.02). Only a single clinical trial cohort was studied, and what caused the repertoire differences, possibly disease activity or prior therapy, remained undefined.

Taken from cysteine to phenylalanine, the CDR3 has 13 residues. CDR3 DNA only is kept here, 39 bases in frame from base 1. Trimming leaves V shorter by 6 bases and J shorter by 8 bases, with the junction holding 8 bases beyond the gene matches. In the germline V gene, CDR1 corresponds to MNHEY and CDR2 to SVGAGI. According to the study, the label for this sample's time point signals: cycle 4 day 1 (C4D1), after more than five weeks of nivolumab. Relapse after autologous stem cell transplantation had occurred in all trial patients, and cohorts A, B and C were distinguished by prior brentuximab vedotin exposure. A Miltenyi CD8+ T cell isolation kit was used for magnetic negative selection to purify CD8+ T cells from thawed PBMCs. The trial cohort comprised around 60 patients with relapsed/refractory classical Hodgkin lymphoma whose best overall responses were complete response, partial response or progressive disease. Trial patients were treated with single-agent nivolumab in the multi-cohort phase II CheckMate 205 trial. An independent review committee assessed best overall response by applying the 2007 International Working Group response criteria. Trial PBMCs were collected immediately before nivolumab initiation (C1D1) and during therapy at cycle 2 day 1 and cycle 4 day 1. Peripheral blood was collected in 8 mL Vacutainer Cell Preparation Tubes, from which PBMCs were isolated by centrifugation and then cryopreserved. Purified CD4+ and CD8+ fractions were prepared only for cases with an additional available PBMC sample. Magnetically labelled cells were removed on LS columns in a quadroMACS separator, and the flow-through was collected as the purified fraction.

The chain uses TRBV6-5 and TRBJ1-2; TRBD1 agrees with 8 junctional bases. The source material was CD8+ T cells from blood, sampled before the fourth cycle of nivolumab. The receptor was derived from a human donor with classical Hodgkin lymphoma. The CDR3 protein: CASSTDRGGGYTF. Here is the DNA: TGTGCCAGCAGCACCGACAGGGGAGGAGGCTACACCTTC.